This TCR beta chain was profiled in a study of shared T cell receptors in the human thymus. Produced via immunoSEQ multiplex PCR; TCRdb's table is partial and in-frame only. The sample includes roughly 660,000 clones, 70% to 90% seen only once; the top ten take 0.0095% to 0.012%. With 0 bases removed from V and 2 bases from J, the gap between germline ends came to 10 bases. Germline lookup yields CDR1 MDHEN and CDR2 SYDVKM. This CDR3 region has 16 residues. This same sample was also part of a study on human thymus T cells. Turning to that study: Thymus was obtained from resections taken during corrective heart surgery.

The chain is built from TRBV28 and TRBJ1-4; D gene uncertain. The receptor was isolated from a boy younger than two with a congenital heart defect. Sequenced sample: thymocytes. CDR3 region: CASSLCIGETNEKLFF. The CDR3 DNA follows: TGTGCCAGCAGTTTATGTATTGGGGAGACTAATGAAAAACTGTTTTTT.